The 7 T cell receptor beta chains below all came from one sample that was sequenced in a study of T cell repertoires in cytomegalovirus infection. TCRdb reanalysed the reads using MiXCR and keeps one entry per CDR3 protein. The sample lists around 550,000 distinct CDR3 sequences; more than 20% were seen once. Sequences were obtained from PBMCs. Source of these receptors: a human donor in good health (CMV status not recorded). Some clones in this sample may be carry-over from other donors' samples.

This clonotype showed up just a few times. The V call is TRBV14, the J call TRBJ2-1, with 8 nucleotides matching TRBD2. Germline V gene sequence: CDR1 SGHDN, CDR2 FVKESK. With 3 bases clipped from V and 6 bases from J, the junction kept 16 bases outside the gene matches. The length of the CDR3 is 18 residues. CDR3 loop: CASSHPLSAGALGNEQFF. CDR3 sequence (DNA): TGTGCCAGCAGCCATCCCCTATCAGCGGGAGCGCTGGGCAATGAGCAGTTCTTC.

There are a few counts of this clonotype. The genes are TRBV11-1 and TRBJ2-7; TRBD2 is a possible D gene (6 bases). CDR3 size: 14 residues. The germline V gene has CDR1 SGHAT and CDR2 FQDESV (reference sequence). The V end was cut by 5 bases, the J end by 5 bases, with 16 bases between. The CDR3: CASSPTLRGNEQYF. The DNA for the CDR3 is TGTGCCAGCAGCCCTACCCTTCGGGGGAACGAGCAGTACTTC. Looking up the rest from reference TRBV11-1 and TRBJ2-7 gives the full variable domain: EAEVAQSPRYKITEKSQAVAFWCDPISGHATLYWYRQILGQGPELLVQFQDESVVDDSQLPKDRFSAERLKGVDSTLKIQPAELGDSAMYLCASSPTLRGNEQYFGPGTRLTVT.

The V call is TRBV10-3, the J call TRBJ2-1; D is tentatively TRBD1 or TRBD2 (5 bases each). CDR3 length equals 13 residues. V was cut by 3 bases and J by 10 bases, with 13 bases left in between. In germline, CDR1 is ENHRY, CDR2 SYGVKD. This CDR3 is CAISDGAGDEQFF. In DNA form, the CDR3 reads TGTGCCATCAGTGATGGCGCCGGGGACGAGCAGTTCTTC.

The chain carries TRBV11-2 and TRBJ2-7, with 8 bases matching TRBD2. Unmatched junction bases numbered 11, after V lost 3 bases and J lost 4 bases. CDR1 is SGHAT and CDR2 is FQNNGV in the germline V gene. This CDR3 is built from 16 residues. CDR3 bases: TGTGCCAGCAGCTTCAACTCAGCGGGAGAGGCTTACGAGCAGTACTTC. Its protein product is CASSFNSAGEAYEQYF.

This clonotype was found a few times. This rearrangement joins TRBV11-2 to TRBJ1-6, with D tentatively TRBD1 (6 bases). Germline lookup yields CDR1 SGHAT and CDR2 FQNNGV. V was cut by 4 bases and J by 7 bases, with 14 bases left in between. The CDR3 is made up of 15 amino acids. The CDR3 here is CASSSKTGNNSPLHF. In nucleotides, the CDR3 is TGTGCCAGCAGCTCTAAAACAGGGAACAATTCACCCCTCCACTTT.

With regard to this clonotype: This could be a read error, since a much larger clone is one nucleotide away. This chain uses TRBV7-2 with TRBJ1-3, with D possibly TRBD1 on 6 matching bases. From germline, CDR1 is SGHTA and CDR2 FQGNSA. V lost 7 bases and J 0 bases, leaving 16 bases between the germline ends. This CDR3 is built from 16 residues. The CDR3 reads CASTEGGGPSGNTIYF. CDR3 nucleotides: TGTGCCAGCACCGAAGGTGGGGGGCCCTCTGGAAACACCATATATTTT.

The rearrangement links TRBV12-3 or TRBV12-4 to TRBJ2-5, with 8 bases lining up with TRBD1. This CDR3 spans 14 amino acids. V was clipped by 8 bases and J by 5 bases; unmatched bases: 10. CDR3 sequence (DNA): TGTGCCAGCCTCAGTGGACAGGGTGGGGAGACCCAGTACTTC. Translation gives CASLSGQGGETQYF.